Below are 6 T cell receptor beta chains sequenced from a single sample in a study of a mutant IDH1 vaccine in newly diagnosed glioma. Sequencing used immunoSEQ multiplex PCR; TCRdb keeps in-frame clones, though not all of them. The sample lists approximately 82,000 clones; roughly 85% were seen once. The time point is: week 23, last vaccination. With topical imiquimod, each dose of the vaccine consisted of 300 ug of mutant IDH1 20-mer peptide. These receptors lack a known antigen. The input for sequencing was PBMCs, taken from a glioma patient whose treatment included an IDH1 peptide vaccine. The receptors originated from a man aged 30-40 years with glioma. Some clones in this sample may be carry-over from other donors' samples.

The chain employs TRBV25-1 and TRBJ1-1; D possibly corresponds to TRBD1 (5 bases). The V and J ends lost 1 base and 6 bases respectively, with 15 bases between them. The germline V gene encodes CDR1 MGHDK and CDR2 SYGVNS. The CDR3 sequence is 15 residues long. The CDR3 here is CASSESRGDVSEAFF. For the CDR3, the DNA is TGTGCCAGCAGTGAATCGAGGGGAGACGTGTCTGAAGCTTTCTTT. Full variable domain (outside the CDR3, taken from reference TRBV25-1 and TRBJ1-1): EADIYQTPRYLVIGTGKKITLECSQTMGHDKMYWYQQDPGMELHLIHYSYGVNSTEKGDLSSESTVSRIRTEHFPLTLESARPSHTSQYLCASSESRGDVSEAFFGQGTRLTVV.

The genes are TRBV4-1 and TRBJ2-7; 7 nucleotides match TRBD1. Per germline, CDR1 MGHRA and CDR2 YSYEKL. The CDR3 loop spans 15 amino acids. J gave up 0 bases and V 2 bases, and 4 bases lay outside the gene matches. CDR3 nucleotide sequence: TGCGCCAGCAGCCAACCCTACAGGGGCTCCTACGAGCAGTACTTC. Protein product: CASSQPYRGSYEQYF.

V gene TRBV7-2 combines with J gene TRBJ1-5, with D perhaps TRBD1 (5 bases). The CDR3 loop spans 14 amino acids. V was trimmed by 2 bases and J by 5 bases, leaving 10 bases between them. Germline values: CDR1 SGHTA, CDR2 FQGNSA. The CDR3 DNA reads as TGTGCCAGCAGCTTAACAGGAAGTTATCAGCCCCAGCATTTT. It encodes CASSLTGSYQPQHF.

The rearrangement joins TRBV27 to TRBJ1-5; 7 nucleotides align to TRBD1. V lost 5 bases to trimming and J lost 7 bases; unmatched junction nucleotides: 8. This CDR3 comprises 14 residues. Germline V gene data show CDR1 as MNHEY and CDR2 as SMNVEV (reference sequence). The CDR3 DNA reads as TGTGCCAGCAGTAGACAGGGAGCCGGGCAGCCCCAGCATTTT. Protein product: CASSRQGAGQPQHF.

This clone was observed a few times. V and J are TRBV29-1 and TRBJ2-1, with a weak D call TRBD1 (6 bases). V was cut by 4 bases and J by 7 bases, with 14 bases left in between. Germline CDR1 and CDR2: SQVTM and ANQGSEA. This CDR3 has 13 residues. Written as DNA, the CDR3 is TGCAGCGTTGTAGGGGGATGGCGAAATGAGCAGTTCTTC. Amino acids: CSVVGGWRNEQFF.

The gene calls are TRBV13 and TRBJ2-1; D may correspond to TRBD1 or TRBD2 (6 bases each). This CDR3 comprises 16 residues. Trimming pared 3 bases from V and 6 bases from J, leaving 18 bases between. Looked up from germline, CDR1 is PRHDT and CDR2 is FYEKMQ (reference sequence). CDR3 loop: CASSFGGGGRANEQFF. In nucleotides, the CDR3 is TGTGCCAGCAGCTTTGGAGGAGGGGGAAGGGCCAATGAGCAGTTCTTC.